The 21 T cell receptor beta chains listed next were all sequenced from one sample in a study of OX40 agonist ivuxolimab in advanced cancers. Library construction relied on the immunoSEQ multiplex PCR assay. TCRdb's version of the immuneACCESS table is confined to in-frame rearrangements and falls short of the full clone set. An unresolved V gene accounts for under half of the shortfall where checked; the remainder is of unknown origin. The sample yields 55,000 to 80,000 clones; about 92% were counted once. The ten largest clonotypes hold approximately 0.64% of the sample. Source: CD4+ or CD8+ T cells sorted from blood, taken in a trial of the OX40 agonist ivuxolimab. These TCRs come from an adult with an advanced solid tumor such as melanoma, head and neck, liver or kidney cancer.

The CDR3 region has the DNA TGTGCCAGCAGTGAGGGACAGGGGGTCGCCGGGGAGCTGTTTTTT. Its protein is CASSEGQGVAGELFF. The chain employs TRBV2 and TRBJ2-2, with 11 bases lining up with TRBD1. This CDR3 is 15 amino acids long. J gave up 6 bases and V 3 bases, and 3 bases lay outside the gene matches. Germline V gene data show CDR1 as SNHLY and CDR2 as FYNNEI.

DNA for the CDR3: TGTGCCAGCAGTGAAAAAGGCGGGCCCCAGCATTTT. It yields the protein CASSEKGGPQHF. The rearrangement joins TRBV6-5 to TRBJ1-5, with D uncertain. Trimming cost V 5 bases and J 9 bases, with 11 bases left between them. CDR3 size: 12 residues. Per germline, CDR1 MNHEY and CDR2 SVGAGI.

The gene calls are TRBV28 and TRBJ2-7, with D hard to call. The CDR3 length is 11 residues. The germline CDR1 and CDR2 sequences are MDHEN and SYDVKM. V was cut by 5 bases and J by 4 bases, with 6 bases left in between. The DNA for the CDR3 is TGTGCCAGCAGTGCCGGGTACGAGCAGTACTTC. It is translated as CASSAGYEQYF. The entire variable domain, with the rest obtained from reference TRBV28 and TRBJ2-7, is as follows: DVKVTQSSRYLVKRTGEKVFLECVQDMDHENMFWYRQDPGLGLRLIYFSYDVKMKEKGDIPEGYSVSREKKERFSLILESASTNQTSMYLCASSAGYEQYFGPGTRLTVT.

The chain links TRBV7-9 to TRBJ2-3, with 11 bases matching TRBD1. Germline CDR1 is SEHNR and CDR2 is FQNEAQ (reference sequence). V lost 6 bases to trimming and J lost 6 bases; unmatched junction nucleotides: 5. The CDR3 extends over 14 amino acids. The CDR3 is CASSRTGGDDTQYF. The DNA of the CDR3 is TGTGCCAGCAGTCGGACAGGGGGCGACGATACGCAGTATTTT.

The chain recombines TRBV5-1 with TRBJ2-2, with D tentatively TRBD1 (6 bases). Germline V lookup: CDR1 SGHRS, CDR2 YFSETQ. This CDR3 has 14 residues. V was cut by 3 bases and J by 1 base, with 7 bases left in between. CDR3 nucleotide sequence: TGCGCCAGCAGCTCGGGACAGAACACCGGGGAGCTGTTTTTT. Translation gives CASSSGQNTGELFF. The full variable domain, rest sourced from reference TRBV5-1 and TRBJ2-2, is KAGVTQTPRYLIKTRGQQVTLSCSPISGHRSVSWYQQTPGQGLQFLFEYFSETQRNKGNFPGRFSGRQFSNSRSEMNVSTLELGDSALYLCASSSGQNTGELFFGEGSRLTVL.

V and J are TRBV5-1 and TRBJ2-3, with D perhaps TRBD1 (6 bases). The CDR3 is 13 amino acids. Trimming cost V 4 bases and J 6 bases, with 12 bases left between them. CDR1 is SGHRS and CDR2 is YFSETQ in the germline V gene. CDR3 region: CASSLSRGDTQYF. Here the CDR3 DNA reads TGCGCCAGCAGCCTATCAAGGGGGGATACGCAGTATTTT.

The V and J genes are TRBV5-4 and TRBJ1-1; D gene ambiguous. CDR3 length: 14 residues. V was shortened by 4 bases and J by 0 bases, with 10 bases between the two germline ends. Germline V gives CDR1 SGHNT, CDR2 YYREEE (reference sequence). This chain's CDR3 is CASSPNLMNTEAFF. The CDR3 coding sequence is TGTGCCAGCAGCCCAAACCTCATGAACACTGAAGCTTTCTTT.

The CDR3 is CAWRGNMNTEAFF. The CDR3 nucleotides read TGTGCCTGGCGCGGGAACATGAACACTGAAGCTTTCTTT. V gene TRBV30 combines with J gene TRBJ1-1; no reliable D call. V shed 5 bases and J shed 0 bases, with 10 bases lying between them. The CDR3 runs 13 residues. Looked up from germline, CDR1 is GTSNPN and CDR2 is SVGIG (reference sequence).

The chain joins TRBV5-6 to TRBJ2-7; 14 bases line up with TRBD2. Germline CDR1 and CDR2: SGHDT and YYEEEE. The J segment lost 0 bases and the V segment lost 6 bases, leaving 5 bases of the junction unmatched. The CDR3 extends over 16 amino acids. The chain's CDR3 is CASTGGTSGGSYEQYF. The CDR3 DNA follows: TGTGCCAGCACCGGGGGGACTAGCGGGGGCTCCTACGAGCAGTACTTC.

The chain employs TRBV11-2 and TRBJ2-1, with no clear D. V gave up 6 bases and J gave up 0 bases, with 6 bases separating them. The length of the CDR3 is 13 residues. Germline V gene lookup returns CDR1 SGHAT and CDR2 FQNNGV. CDR3 sequence reads: CASRVLSYNEQFF. The DNA of the CDR3 is TGTGCCAGCAGAGTACTCTCCTACAATGAGCAGTTCTTC.

The V call is TRBV6-6, the J call TRBJ1-2; 8 bases are a match to TRBD1. V was pared by 6 bases and J by 7 bases, with 4 bases of the junction left unmatched. Germline-derived CDR1 and CDR2 are MNHNY and SVGAGI (reference sequence). The length of the CDR3 is 12 residues. CDR3 DNA: TGTGCCAGCAGGACAGGGGAGGCTGGCTACACCTTC. As protein: CASRTGEAGYTF.

This clone is a singleton in its sample. The gene calls are TRBV7-6 and TRBJ1-1; possible D gene TRBD1, 5 bases. The CDR3 loop spans 12 amino acids. V dropped 5 bases and J dropped 5 bases, with 9 bases sitting between them. Germline assignment: CDR1 SGHVS and CDR2 FNYEAQ. For the CDR3, the DNA is TGTGCCAGCAGCCCGGGACCTACTGAAGCTTTCTTT. Translating gives CASSPGPTEAFF.

In its sample, this clone was seen once. J is TRBJ2-5 and V is TRBV6-1; D possibly corresponds to TRBD1 (5 bases). CDR1 is MNHNS and CDR2 is SASEGT in the germline V gene. Trimming cost V 4 bases and J 5 bases, with 20 bases left between them. There are 16 residues in the CDR3. Here the CDR3 DNA reads TGTGCCAGCAGTGTATCAGGGTTTCTCCGGCGCGAGACCCAGTACTTC. Its protein is CASSVSGFLRRETQYF.

The chain combines TRBV11-2 with TRBJ2-5, with a weak D call TRBD2 (6 bases). Trimming shortened V by 5 bases and J by 1 base, and 11 bases separated the two germline ends. This CDR3 region has 14 residues. Germline CDR1 is SGHAT and CDR2 is FQNNGV. CDR3 sequence (DNA): TGTGCCAGCAGCGGCGGGGCAATCCAAGAGACCCAGTACTTC. Protein product: CASSGGAIQETQYF.

The count of this clone is one. The chain employs TRBV7-2 and TRBJ1-2; 10 bases map to TRBD1. The CDR3 spans 15 residues. V trimming: 5 bases; J trimming: 7 bases; junction bases outside the gene matches: 10. CDR1 SGHTA and CDR2 FQGNSA come from the germline V gene. The CDR3 DNA is TGTGCCAGCAGCCTCGACGGACAGGGGGTGAGTGGCTACACCTTC. Protein product: CASSLDGQGVSGYTF.

The V gene is TRBV4-1, the J gene TRBJ2-1; 7 bases are a match to TRBD1. Germline CDR1 reads MGHRA; CDR2 reads YSYEKL. The CDR3 is made up of 16 amino acids. Unmatched junction bases numbered 13, after V lost 2 bases and J lost 9 bases. The CDR3: CASSQREITGASEQFF. CDR3 DNA: TGCGCCAGCAGCCAACGCGAAATCACAGGGGCTAGTGAGCAGTTCTTC.

The chain employs TRBV5-1 and TRBJ2-6, with D perhaps TRBD2 (6 bases). V was shortened by 4 bases and J by 0 bases, with 14 bases between the two germline ends. Germline CDR1 is SGHRS and CDR2 is YFSETQ. This CDR3 comprises 17 residues. DNA for the CDR3: TGCGCCAGCAGCCCCGGAGGGACGGACTCTGGGGCCAACGTCCTGACTTTC. Translated, it gives CASSPGGTDSGANVLTF.

The DNA for the CDR3 is TGCGCCAGCAGCCAGGGACACCAGTCCTACGAGCAGTACTTC. Its translation: CASSQGHQSYEQYF. The V and J genes are TRBV5-1 and TRBJ2-7; perhaps TRBD1 as D (6 bases). Germline V lookup: CDR1 SGHRS, CDR2 YFSETQ. The CDR3 runs 14 residues. The V end was cut by 4 bases, the J end by 1 base, with 12 bases between.

The genes are TRBV30 and TRBJ2-3; possibly TRBD2 for D (6 bases). CDR3 length: 15 amino acids. Germline lookup yields CDR1 GTSNPN and CDR2 SVGIG (reference sequence). V lost 5 bases to trimming and J lost 1 base, with 16 bases between them. DNA of the CDR3: TGTGCCTGGTCATGGTCCGGGAGTGGCACAGATACGCAGTATTTT. It yields the protein CAWSWSGSGTDTQYF.

The chain recombines TRBV11-2 with TRBJ2-5; 8 positions agree with TRBD1. CDR1 SGHAT and CDR2 FQNNGV come from the germline V gene. The ends lost 0 bases at V and 2 bases at J; junction bases unmatched: 8. The CDR3 is made up of 17 amino acids. CDR3: CASSLDSLGQDQETQYF. CDR3 DNA: TGTGCCAGCAGCTTAGATTCCCTGGGACAGGATCAAGAGACCCAGTACTTC.

This chain links TRBV5-6 with TRBJ1-1; no definite D call. The CDR3 runs to 16 residues. Per germline, CDR1 SGHDT and CDR2 YYEEEE. Trimming removed 1 base from V and 0 bases from J, with 13 bases in between. CDR3 sequence: CASSLFVGVMNTEAFF. In DNA form, the CDR3 reads TGTGCCAGCAGCTTGTTTGTCGGGGTCATGAACACTGAAGCTTTCTTT.